The clone carrying this TCR beta chain was found once. Clones were read by immunoSEQ multiplex PCR, and TCRdb kept only the in-frame ones, dropping some. The sample records about 2.2 million clones, approximately 94% being singletons. The sample is drawn from a study of shared clonotypes between healthy human individuals. Selected positively for CCR7 and CD45RO-negative, naive CD8 cells excluded terminally differentiated effector memory CD45RA+ cells. Nashville, Tennessee was home to all donors, each a Caucasian adult. The CDR3 spans 16 residues. Germline loops: CDR1 MGHRA, CDR2 YSYEKL. The trim removed 5 bases at V and 4 bases at J, leaving 12 bases unmatched.

This TCR was sampled from a man aged 18-30 years in good health. Some clones in this sample may be carry-over from other donors' samples. J is TRBJ2-3 and V is TRBV4-1; 7 nucleotides agree with TRBD2. Sequencing was performed on naive CD8+ T cells from PBMCs. The CDR3 DNA reads TGCGCCAGCAGCTCAACCATGGCGGCGGGAGCAGATACGCAGTATTTT. It is translated as CASSSTMAAGADTQYF.